Listed here are 7 T cell receptor beta chains from one sample, sequenced in a study of T cells expressing NK-cell markers (dated by TCRdb to the early 2020s). Library preparation used 5' RACE. Instrument used: Illumina HiSeq 2000. TCRdb reanalyzed the reads, keeping one entry per CDR3 protein sequence and omitting DNA. The sample's records list roughly 450,000 distinct CDR3 sequences. Roughly 1.4% of the sample is in the top ten clones. The material sequenced was blood T cells: a sorted CD56 or NKG2C T cell subset, CD4+ or CD8+ T cells, or bulk PBMC T cells (not recorded which). The origin of the receptors is a woman between 50 and 59 years old in good health. Donor details come from another sample of the same person, matched by shared clones.

CDR3 in amino acids: CASSGGLTWNTEAFF. The V and J genes are TRBV27 and TRBJ1-1; TCRdb names TRBD1, which stays unverified in the absence of DNA. CDR3 size: 15 residues. CDR1 is MNHEY, CDR2 SMNVEV, per germline (reference sequence).

The chain links TRBV7-9 to TRBJ2-3; the D call of TRBD2 rests on TCRdb alone, since no DNA is present to check it. The CDR3 is 15 residues long. Germline V gene data show CDR1 as SEHNR and CDR2 as FQNEAQ (reference sequence). The CDR3 protein is CASSFFGLDKDTQYF.

This rearrangement joins TRBV29-1 to TRBJ1-2; lacking DNA, the TRBD1 call made by TCRdb goes unchecked. The CDR3 runs to 13 residues. CDR1 is SQVTM, CDR2 ANQGSEA, per germline. CDR3 in amino acids: CSVYKSGGSGYTF.

This chain connects TRBV7-9 to TRBJ2-1. The germline gives CDR1 SEHNR, CDR2 FQNEAQ (reference sequence). This CDR3 has 13 residues. The chain's CDR3 is CASSLESMNEQFF.

The rearrangement uses TRBV12-3 or TRBV12-4 and TRBJ2-2; TCRdb calls TRBD1, which cannot be checked without DNA. The CDR3 contains 17 residues. CDR3 loop: CASSLALMRGNTGELFF.

The CDR3 is CSVNRLAGDTQYF. The chain uses TRBV29-1 and TRBJ2-3; TCRdb returns TRBD2, unconfirmable since there is no DNA. CDR3 size: 13 residues. From germline, CDR1 is SQVTM and CDR2 ANQGSEA.

CDR3 loop: CASSYSGVEEQYF. This chain joins TRBV6-5 and TRBJ2-7; TCRdb reports TRBD1, a call that lacks DNA to check it against. Germline assignment: CDR1 MNHEY and CDR2 SVGAGI. This CDR3 region has 13 residues.